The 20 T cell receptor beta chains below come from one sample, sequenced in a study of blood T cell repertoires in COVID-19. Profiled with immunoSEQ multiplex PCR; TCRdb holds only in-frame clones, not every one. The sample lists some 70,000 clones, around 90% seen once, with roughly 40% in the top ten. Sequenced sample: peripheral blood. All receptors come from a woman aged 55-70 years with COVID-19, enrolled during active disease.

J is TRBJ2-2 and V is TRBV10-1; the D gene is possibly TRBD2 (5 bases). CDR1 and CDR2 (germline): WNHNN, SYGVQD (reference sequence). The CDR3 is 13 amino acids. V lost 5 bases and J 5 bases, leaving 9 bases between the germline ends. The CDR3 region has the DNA TGCGCCAGCAGTCCAGCGGCTACCGGGGAGCTGTTTTTT. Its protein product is CASSPAATGELFF.

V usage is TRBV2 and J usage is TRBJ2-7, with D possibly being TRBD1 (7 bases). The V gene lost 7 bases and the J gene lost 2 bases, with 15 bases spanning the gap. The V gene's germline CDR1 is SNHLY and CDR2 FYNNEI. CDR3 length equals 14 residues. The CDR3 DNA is TGTGCCAGCACCCGACAGGGAGGTCCCTACGAGCAGTACTTC. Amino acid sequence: CASTRQGGPYEQYF.

The CDR3 DNA reads as TGTGCCAGCAGTTTTCTAGCGGGTCCCGGGGAGCTGTTTTTT. Amino acids: CASSFLAGPGELFF. The rearrangement joins TRBV28 to TRBJ2-2; 8 bases match TRBD2. CDR3 length: 14 amino acids. The germline gives CDR1 MDHEN, CDR2 SYDVKM. The V segment lost 3 bases and the J segment 6 bases; nucleotides outside the gene matches: 3. The variable domain in full, completed from reference TRBV28 and TRBJ2-2, reads DVKVTQSSRYLVKRTGEKVFLECVQDMDHENMFWYRQDPGLGLRLIYFSYDVKMKEKGDIPEGYSVSREKKERFSLILESASTNQTSMYLCASSFLAGPGELFFGEGSRLTVL.

Written as DNA, the CDR3 is TGTGCCAGCAGCCAACAGTTTAGCAATCAGCCCCAGCATTTT. Protein sequence: CASSQQFSNQPQHF. V gene TRBV4-2 combines with J gene TRBJ1-5; the D is unclear. CDR1 and CDR2 from the germline V gene are LGHNA and YNFKEQ. This CDR3 is built from 14 residues. Deletions cut 2 bases from V and 0 bases from J, with 5 bases between.

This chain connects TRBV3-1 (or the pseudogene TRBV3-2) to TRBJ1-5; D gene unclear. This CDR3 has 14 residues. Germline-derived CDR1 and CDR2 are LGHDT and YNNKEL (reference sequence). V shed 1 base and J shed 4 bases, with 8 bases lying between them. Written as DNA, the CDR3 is TGTGCCAGCAGCCAAGGGGCAGTAAATCAGCCCCAGCATTTT. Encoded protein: CASSQGAVNQPQHF.

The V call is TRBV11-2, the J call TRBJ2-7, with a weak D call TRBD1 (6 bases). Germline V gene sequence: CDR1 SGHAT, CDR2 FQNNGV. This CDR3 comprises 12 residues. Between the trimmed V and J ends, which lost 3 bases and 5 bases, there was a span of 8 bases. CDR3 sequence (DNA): TGTGCCAGCAGCTTCCAGGGGAACGAGCAGTACTTC. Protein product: CASSFQGNEQYF.

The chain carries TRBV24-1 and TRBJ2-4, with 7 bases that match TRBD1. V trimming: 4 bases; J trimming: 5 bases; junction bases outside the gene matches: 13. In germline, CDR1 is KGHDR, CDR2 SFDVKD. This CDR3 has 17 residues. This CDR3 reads CATSDPREGGAQNIQYF. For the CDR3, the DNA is TGTGCCACCAGTGACCCCCGGGAAGGGGGCGCCCAAAACATTCAGTACTTC.

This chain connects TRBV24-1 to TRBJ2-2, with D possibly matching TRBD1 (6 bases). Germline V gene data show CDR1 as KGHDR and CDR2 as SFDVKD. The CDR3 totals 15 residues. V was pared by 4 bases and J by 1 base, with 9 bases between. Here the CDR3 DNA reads TGTGCCACCAGTGACCCGGACAGGAACACCGGGGAGCTGTTTTTT. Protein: CATSDPDRNTGELFF.

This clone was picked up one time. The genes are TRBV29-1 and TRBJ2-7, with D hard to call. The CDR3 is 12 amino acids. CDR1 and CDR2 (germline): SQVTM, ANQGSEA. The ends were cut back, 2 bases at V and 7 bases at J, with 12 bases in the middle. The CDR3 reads CSVELGPSEQYF. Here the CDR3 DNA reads TGCAGCGTTGAATTGGGCCCTTCGGAGCAGTACTTC.

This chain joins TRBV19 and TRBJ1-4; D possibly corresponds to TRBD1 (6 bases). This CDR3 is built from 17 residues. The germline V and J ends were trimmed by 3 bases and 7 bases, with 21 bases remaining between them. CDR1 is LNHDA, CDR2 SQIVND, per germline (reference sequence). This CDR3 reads CASSIVRSTGIGEKLFF. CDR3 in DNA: TGTGCCAGTAGTATCGTCCGGTCCACAGGGATCGGTGAAAAACTGTTTTTT. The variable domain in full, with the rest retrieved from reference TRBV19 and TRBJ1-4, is DGGITQSPKYLFRKEGQNVTLSCEQNLNHDAMYWYRQDPGQGLRLIYYSQIVNDFQKGDIAEGYSVSREKKESFPLTVTSAQKNPTAFYLCASSIVRSTGIGEKLFFGSGTQLSVL.

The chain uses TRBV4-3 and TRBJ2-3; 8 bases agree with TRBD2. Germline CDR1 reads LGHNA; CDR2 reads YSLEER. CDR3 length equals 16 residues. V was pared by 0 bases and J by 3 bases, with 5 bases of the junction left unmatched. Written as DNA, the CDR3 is TGCGCCAGCAGCCAAGAAAGACTAGCGAGAACAGATACGCAGTATTTT. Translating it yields CASSQERLARTDTQYF.

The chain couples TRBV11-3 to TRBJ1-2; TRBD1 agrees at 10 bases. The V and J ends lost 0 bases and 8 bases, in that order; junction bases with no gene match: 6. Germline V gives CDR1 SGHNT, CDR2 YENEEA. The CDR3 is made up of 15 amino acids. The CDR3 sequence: CASSLDGQGGLGYTF. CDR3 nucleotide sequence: TGTGCCAGCAGCTTAGACGGACAGGGGGGCTTAGGCTACACCTTC.

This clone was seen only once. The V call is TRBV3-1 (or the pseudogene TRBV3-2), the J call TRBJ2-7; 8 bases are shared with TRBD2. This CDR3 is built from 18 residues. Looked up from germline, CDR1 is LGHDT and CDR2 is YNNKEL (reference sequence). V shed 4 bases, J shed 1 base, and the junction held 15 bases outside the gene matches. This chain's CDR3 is CASSPGLAGGVWSYEQYF. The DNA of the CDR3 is TGTGCCAGCAGCCCTGGACTAGCCGGGGGAGTCTGGTCCTACGAGCAGTACTTC.

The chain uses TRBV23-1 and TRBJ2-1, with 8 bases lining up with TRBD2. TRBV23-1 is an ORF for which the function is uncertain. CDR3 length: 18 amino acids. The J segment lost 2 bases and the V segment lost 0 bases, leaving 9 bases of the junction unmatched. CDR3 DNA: TGCGCCAGCAGTCAATCCTCGGGGAGCGGGAGTACCTACAATGAGCAGTTCTTC. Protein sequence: CASSQSSGSGSTYNEQFF.

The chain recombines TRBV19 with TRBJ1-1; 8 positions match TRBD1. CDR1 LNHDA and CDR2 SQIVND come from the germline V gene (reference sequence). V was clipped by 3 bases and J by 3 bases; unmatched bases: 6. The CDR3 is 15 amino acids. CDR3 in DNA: TGTGCCAGTAGTATGCAGGGGGCTCGGGACACTGAAGCTTTCTTT. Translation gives CASSMQGARDTEAFF.

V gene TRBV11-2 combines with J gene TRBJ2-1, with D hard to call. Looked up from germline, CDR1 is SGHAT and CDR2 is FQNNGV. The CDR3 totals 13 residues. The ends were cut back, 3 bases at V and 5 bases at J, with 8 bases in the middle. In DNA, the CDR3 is TGTGCCAGCAGCTTCGGGTTGGACAATGAGCAGTTCTTC. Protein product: CASSFGLDNEQFF. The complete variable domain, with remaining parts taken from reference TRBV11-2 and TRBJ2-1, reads EAGVAQSPRYKIIEKRQSVAFWCNPISGHATLYWYQQILGQGPKLLIQFQNNGVVDDSQLPKDRFSAERLKGVDSTLKIQPAKLEDSAVYLCASSFGLDNEQFFGPGTRLTVL.

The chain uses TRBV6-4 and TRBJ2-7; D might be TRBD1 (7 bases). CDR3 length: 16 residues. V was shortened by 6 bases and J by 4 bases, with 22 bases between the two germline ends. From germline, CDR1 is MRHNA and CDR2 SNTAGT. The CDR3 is CASRAGQLGTTYEQYF. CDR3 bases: TGTGCCAGCAGGGCGGGACAGCTCGGGACGACTTACGAGCAGTACTTC.

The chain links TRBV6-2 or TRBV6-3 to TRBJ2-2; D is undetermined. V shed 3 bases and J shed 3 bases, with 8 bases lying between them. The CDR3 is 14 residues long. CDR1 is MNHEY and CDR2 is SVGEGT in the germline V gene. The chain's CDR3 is CASSYLQYTGELFF. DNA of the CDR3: TGTGCCAGCAGTTATCTTCAGTACACCGGGGAGCTGTTTTTT.

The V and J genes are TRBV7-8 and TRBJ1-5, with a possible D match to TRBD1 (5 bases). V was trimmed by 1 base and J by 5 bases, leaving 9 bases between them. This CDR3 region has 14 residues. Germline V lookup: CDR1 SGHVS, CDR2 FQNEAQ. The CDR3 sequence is CASSLGDSYQPQHF. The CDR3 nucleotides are TGTGCCAGCAGCTTAGGAGACAGCTATCAGCCCCAGCATTTT.

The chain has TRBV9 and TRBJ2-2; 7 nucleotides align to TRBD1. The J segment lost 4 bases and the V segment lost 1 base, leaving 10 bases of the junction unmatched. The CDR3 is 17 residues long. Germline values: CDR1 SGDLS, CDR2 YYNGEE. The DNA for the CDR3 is TGTGCCAGCAGCGTAAATACAGGGGCCTCCCCCACCGGGGAGCTGTTTTTT. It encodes CASSVNTGASPTGELFF. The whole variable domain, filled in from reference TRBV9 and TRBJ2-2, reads DSGVTQTPKHLITATGQRVTLRCSPRSGDLSVYWYQQSLDQGLQFLIQYYNGEERAKGNILERFSAQQFPDLHSELNLSSLELGDSALYFCASSVNTGASPTGELFFGEGSRLTVL.